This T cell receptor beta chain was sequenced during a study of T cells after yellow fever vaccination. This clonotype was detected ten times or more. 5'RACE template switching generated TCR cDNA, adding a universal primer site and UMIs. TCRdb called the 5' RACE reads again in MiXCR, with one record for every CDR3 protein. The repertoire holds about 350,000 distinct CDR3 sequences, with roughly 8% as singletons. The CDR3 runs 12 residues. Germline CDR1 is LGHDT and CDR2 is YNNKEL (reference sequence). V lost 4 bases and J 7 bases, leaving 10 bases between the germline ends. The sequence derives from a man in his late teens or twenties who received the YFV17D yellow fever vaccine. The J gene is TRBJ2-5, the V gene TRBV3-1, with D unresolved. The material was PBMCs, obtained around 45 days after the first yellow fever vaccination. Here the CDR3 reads CASSPTERTQYF. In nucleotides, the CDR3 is TGTGCCAGCAGCCCTACAGAAAGGACCCAGTACTTC.